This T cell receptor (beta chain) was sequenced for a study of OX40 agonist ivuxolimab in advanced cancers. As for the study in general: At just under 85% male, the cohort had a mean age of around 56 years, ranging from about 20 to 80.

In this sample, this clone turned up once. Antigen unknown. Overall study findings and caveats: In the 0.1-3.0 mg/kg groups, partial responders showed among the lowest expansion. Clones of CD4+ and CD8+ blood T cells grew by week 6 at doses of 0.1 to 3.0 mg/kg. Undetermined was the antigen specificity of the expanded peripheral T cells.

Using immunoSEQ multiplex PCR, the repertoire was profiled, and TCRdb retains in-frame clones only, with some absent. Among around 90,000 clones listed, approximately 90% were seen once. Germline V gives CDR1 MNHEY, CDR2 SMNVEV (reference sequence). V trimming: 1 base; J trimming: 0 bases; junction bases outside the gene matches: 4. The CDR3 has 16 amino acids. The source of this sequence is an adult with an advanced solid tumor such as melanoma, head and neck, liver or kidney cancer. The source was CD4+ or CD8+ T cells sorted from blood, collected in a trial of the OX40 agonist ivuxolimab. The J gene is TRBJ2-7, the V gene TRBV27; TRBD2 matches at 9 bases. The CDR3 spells CASSLLSSGSSYEQYF. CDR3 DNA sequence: TGTGCCAGCAGTTTATTAAGTAGCGGGAGCTCCTACGAGCAGTACTTC.